At least ten counts were recorded for the clone carrying this T cell receptor (beta chain). Its antigen is not known. Arm-PCR of CDR3 regions and iRepertoire HTBI primers were the basis on which TCR beta libraries were built. Authors' analysis steps: About 62 TRBV and around 15 TRBJ segments were identified across samples. TCRdb reprocessed the multiplex PCR reads via MiXCR and lists one record per CDR3 protein. TCRdb, not the authors, supplied the V and J calls. The data hold about 620,000 distinct CDR3 sequences, with less than 20% observed a single time. The germline gives CDR1 MNHEY, CDR2 SVGEGT. This CDR3 spans 18 amino acids. The V segment lost 0 bases and the J segment 4 bases; nucleotides outside the gene matches: 10. This sample was included in a study of regulatory T cells in long-lasting Graves disease. Study background: Antithyroid drugs had been taken by newly diagnosed Graves' patients for under 3 months. Study-wide points: Persistent patients had a count of shared public clonotypes (approximately 3,000) that exceeded that of new patients (about 970).

Sample time point: newly diagnosed GD, antithyroid drugs for less than 3 months. Extracted PBMC RNA gave rise to the TCR library. The sample also formed part of further work on T cells in Graves' hyperthyroidism and ophthalmopathy. That paper notes: Median prediction lead before ophthalmopathy onset was 6.5 months with the model.

This TCR derives from a woman in her twenties or thirties with Graves disease. This chain links TRBV6-2 or TRBV6-3 with TRBJ2-1; 9 bases fit TRBD1. The sample consisted of peripheral blood mononuclear cells (PBMCs), taken at new diagnosis, from a patient treated with antithyroid drugs. In DNA, the CDR3 is TGTGCCAGCAGTTACTCTAGGCCCGGGACAGGGTCATACAATGAGCAGTTCTTC. Its translation: CASSYSRPGTGSYNEQFF.